This entry lists 28 T cell receptor beta chains sequenced from one sample in a study of tumor-infiltrating lymphocytes in localized non-small cell lung cancer. Measured with immunoSEQ multiplex PCR; TCRdb has only the in-frame clones, and not every one. The table shows just over 14,000 clones, with roughly 79% occurring only once. The sample taken for sequencing was lung tumor tissue. These receptors all stem from a human donor with non-small cell lung cancer.

The rearrangement uses TRBV5-4 and TRBJ1-2; 9 nucleotides line up with TRBD1. V shed 1 base and J 7 bases; nucleotides not matched to a gene: 8. The CDR3 has 15 amino acids. Germline assignment: CDR1 SGHNT and CDR2 YYREEE (reference sequence). The CDR3 sequence is CASSLPGTGRGGYTF. CDR3 nucleotides: TGTGCCAGCAGCTTGCCCGGGACAGGGAGGGGTGGCTACACCTTC.

V is TRBV9 and J is TRBJ1-5, with 7 bases lining up with TRBD1. The V gene's germline CDR1 is SGDLS and CDR2 YYNGEE. The CDR3 has 15 amino acids. V dropped 4 bases and J dropped 7; count of bases not matched to a gene: 11. The CDR3 bases are TGTGCCAGCAGCACCCGGAACAGGGGAGGGCAGCCCCAGCATTTT. This gives the protein CASSTRNRGGQPQHF.

The rearrangement uses TRBV9 and TRBJ2-1, with D tentatively TRBD2 (6 bases). The V end was cut by 0 bases, the J end by 0 bases, with 16 bases between. Germline assignment: CDR1 SGDLS and CDR2 YYNGEE. The CDR3 spans 18 residues. Here the CDR3 reads CASSVATSHGSSYNEQFF. The CDR3 coding sequence is TGTGCCAGCAGCGTAGCAACCAGCCACGGGAGCTCCTACAATGAGCAGTTCTTC.

This clone showed up just once. This chain uses TRBV4-3 with TRBJ2-1, with TRBD2 matching over 9 bases. Germline V lookup: CDR1 LGHNA, CDR2 YSLEER. The CDR3 consists of 16 residues. V gave up 0 bases and J gave up 8 bases; unmatched junction bases: 8. The CDR3 is CASSQDEGGRADEQFF. The CDR3 nucleotides are TGCGCCAGCAGCCAAGATGAAGGCGGGAGGGCCGATGAGCAGTTCTTC.

The sample holds a few counts of this clone. The chain carries TRBV6-6 and TRBJ1-4, with 7 positions matching TRBD1. The CDR3 is 15 residues long. The trim removed 5 bases at V and 7 bases at J, leaving 10 bases unmatched. Germline V CDR1 and CDR2: MNHNY, SVGAGI (reference sequence). In DNA form, the CDR3 reads TGTGCCAGCAGTATCCAGGACAGGTTATCTGAAAAACTGTTTTTT. Its protein product is CASSIQDRLSEKLFF.

The chain links TRBV27 to TRBJ2-7; the match to TRBD2 covers 11 bases. With 6 bases clipped from V and 2 bases from J, the junction kept 0 bases outside the gene matches. The CDR3 contains 13 residues. Germline CDR1 and CDR2: MNHEY and SMNVEV (reference sequence). The CDR3 protein is CASRTSGTYEQYF. In nucleotides, the CDR3 is TGTGCCAGCAGGACTAGCGGGACCTACGAGCAGTACTTC.

This chain uses TRBV5-6 with TRBJ1-1; D remains ambiguous. Per germline, CDR1 SGHDT and CDR2 YYEEEE. This CDR3 is built from 12 residues. The V and J ends lost 1 base and 2 bases respectively, with 3 bases between them. Written as DNA, the CDR3 is TGTGCCAGCAGCTTGACAAACACTGAAGCTTTCTTT. The encoded protein is CASSLTNTEAFF.

The genes are TRBV19 and TRBJ2-3; D remains ambiguous. This CDR3 has 15 amino acids. Germline CDR1 and CDR2: LNHDA and SQIVND (reference sequence). V was trimmed by 3 bases and J by 2 bases, leaving 12 bases between them. The CDR3 is CASSMTGQHTDTQYF. In DNA form, the CDR3 reads TGTGCCAGTAGTATGACTGGTCAACACACAGATACGCAGTATTTT. Full variable domain (remainder filled in from reference TRBV19 and TRBJ2-3): DGGITQSPKYLFRKEGQNVTLSCEQNLNHDAMYWYRQDPGQGLRLIYYSQIVNDFQKGDIAEGYSVSREKKESFPLTVTSAQKNPTAFYLCASSMTGQHTDTQYFGPGTRLTVL.

The V call is TRBV7-2, the J call TRBJ1-1; TRBD1 aligns across 7 bases. The V gene's germline CDR1 is SGHTA and CDR2 FQGNSA. Germline trimming cut 8 bases from V and 5 bases from J; bases unmatched to any gene: 11. The CDR3 sequence is 14 residues long. The CDR3 nucleotides are TGTGCCAGCGACAGGGACGTGGGGAGGACTGAAGCTTTCTTT. Protein: CASDRDVGRTEAFF.

The rearrangement links TRBV5-4 to TRBJ1-4; the D is unclear. Deletions cut 1 base from V and 7 bases from J, with 5 bases between. The CDR3 has 12 amino acids. Germline CDR1 and CDR2: SGHNT and YYREEE (reference sequence). Written as DNA, the CDR3 is TGTGCCAGCAGCTTGAACCGTGAAAAACTGTTTTTT. Translating it yields CASSLNREKLFF.

CDR3 protein: CASSQDPIGIGETQYF. Written as DNA, the CDR3 is TGTGCCAGCAGCCAAGATCCTATCGGGATCGGTGAGACCCAGTACTTC. The gene calls are TRBV4-2 and TRBJ2-5, with D perhaps matching TRBD2 (5 bases). There are 16 residues in the CDR3. Trimming took off 0 bases at V and 5 bases at J, with 16 bases between the two ends. Germline V gene lookup returns CDR1 LGHNA and CDR2 YNFKEQ.

V is TRBV4-1 and J is TRBJ2-7, with 7 bases lining up with TRBD1. Germline CDR1 and CDR2: MGHRA and YSYEKL. The junction had 16 bases not matched to a gene; V was cut back by 4 bases and J by 4 bases. The CDR3 contains 17 residues. CDR3 amino acids: CASSLSPSPGQPYEQYF. Written as DNA, the CDR3 is TGCGCCAGCAGCCTCTCCCCCTCCCCGGGACAGCCTTACGAGCAGTACTTC.

The V and J genes are TRBV19 and TRBJ2-2; 14 bases map to TRBD2. CDR3 length: 16 amino acids. The germline CDR1 and CDR2 sequences are LNHDA and SQIVND (reference sequence). The junction had 8 bases not matched to a gene; V was cut back by 8 bases and J by 6 bases. The CDR3 coding sequence is TGTGCCAGTCAGACTAGCGGGAGGGCCCCATCCGGGGAGCTGTTTTTT. It encodes CASQTSGRAPSGELFF.

The V call is TRBV30, the J call TRBJ2-5, with 7 bases fitting TRBD1. The assigned J gene may be wrong: the sequence end matches TRBJ2-7 better. CDR1 is GTSNPN, CDR2 SVGIG, per germline (reference sequence). The CDR3 length is 13 residues. The CDR3 spells CACLRQGSYEQYF. CDR3 coding DNA: TGTGCCTGTCTTCGACAGGGATCCTACGAGCAGTACTTC.

The chain links TRBV7-2 to TRBJ2-7; 9 nucleotides align to TRBD2. The CDR3 has 15 amino acids. The germline V gene encodes CDR1 SGHTA and CDR2 FQGNSA. J gave up 1 base and V 6 bases, and 7 bases lay outside the gene matches. The DNA of the CDR3 is TGTGCCAGCAGACGAAAGACTAGCGGATCCTACGAGCAGTACTTC. Translation gives CASRRKTSGSYEQYF.

The J gene is TRBJ2-1, the V gene TRBV28; 12 bases align to TRBD1. The trim removed 8 bases at V and 8 bases at J, leaving 7 bases unmatched. Germline assignment: CDR1 MDHEN and CDR2 SYDVKM. The CDR3 totals 14 residues. The CDR3 sequence is CASGGDRGLDEQFF. In nucleotides, the CDR3 is TGTGCCAGCGGGGGGGACAGGGGGCTTGATGAGCAGTTCTTC.

The chain uses TRBV5-1 and TRBJ2-1, with D unclear. The germline V gene has CDR1 SGHRS and CDR2 YFSETQ. This CDR3 is 14 amino acids long. Trimming removed 1 base at V and 5 bases at J, with 10 bases between. The CDR3 sequence: CASSLNLANNEQFF. The DNA for the CDR3 is TGCGCCAGCAGCTTGAATCTCGCCAACAATGAGCAGTTCTTC.

The rearrangement uses TRBV5-1 and TRBJ1-5; the D is unclear. CDR1 SGHRS and CDR2 YFSETQ come from the germline V gene. Trimming cost V 2 bases and J 9 bases, with 9 bases left between them. The CDR3 has 12 residues. The CDR3 nucleotides are TGCGCCAGCAGCTTCACCGAGCGGCCCCAGCATTTT. Translated, it gives CASSFTERPQHF. The complete variable domain, with remaining parts taken from reference TRBV5-1 and TRBJ1-5, reads KAGVTQTPRYLIKTRGQQVTLSCSPISGHRSVSWYQQTPGQGLQFLFEYFSETQRNKGNFPGRFSGRQFSNSRSEMNVSTLELGDSALYLCASSFTERPQHFGDGTRLSIL.

The CDR3 loop is CASSPLRLNTGELFF. CDR3 coding DNA: TGTGCCAGCAGCCCCTTGAGACTAAACACCGGGGAGCTGTTTTTT. The gene calls are TRBV7-2 and TRBJ2-2; perhaps TRBD2 as D (5 bases). This CDR3 is built from 15 residues. Germline V gives CDR1 SGHTA, CDR2 FQGNSA. Trimming cost V 5 bases and J 2 bases, with 12 bases left between them.

This sequence joins TRBV6-4 and TRBJ2-1; a weak D match, TRBD2 (5 bases). CDR3 length: 13 amino acids. CDR1 and CDR2 (germline): MRHNA, SNTAGT. V was shortened by 5 bases and J by 2 bases, with 7 bases between the two germline ends. The DNA of the CDR3 is TGTGCCAGCAGTCTAGCCCCCTACAATGAGCAGTTCTTC. It encodes CASSLAPYNEQFF.

This clone was seen once. The chain recombines TRBV5-1 with TRBJ1-3, with D perhaps TRBD1 (5 bases). Germline CDR1 and CDR2: SGHRS and YFSETQ. The CDR3 is made up of 15 amino acids. Trimming left V 0 bases short and J 4 bases short, with 11 bases between. The DNA of the CDR3 is TGCGCCAGCAGCTTGGTAGCAGGGTACGGAAACACCATATATTTT. This codes for CASSLVAGYGNTIYF. The full variable domain, with the rest looked up from reference TRBV5-1 and TRBJ1-3, is KAGVTQTPRYLIKTRGQQVTLSCSPISGHRSVSWYQQTPGQGLQFLFEYFSETQRNKGNFPGRFSGRQFSNSRSEMNVSTLELGDSALYLCASSLVAGYGNTIYFGEGSWLTVV.

This chain links TRBV4-2 with TRBJ2-1; D is possibly TRBD1 (6 bases). V lost 3 bases and J lost 0, with 12 bases in between. CDR3 size: 16 residues. Germline V CDR1 and CDR2: LGHNA, YNFKEQ. The CDR3 DNA follows: TGTGCCAGCAGCCATGAAACAGGGAGCTCCTACAATGAGCAGTTCTTC. It encodes CASSHETGSSYNEQFF.

The J gene is TRBJ2-1, the V gene TRBV5-1; D remains ambiguous. Germline-derived CDR1 and CDR2 are SGHRS and YFSETQ. The CDR3 length is 8 residues. Between the trimmed V and J ends, which lost 6 bases and 8 bases, there was a span of 0 bases. The CDR3 here is CASNEQFF. The DNA for the CDR3 is TGCGCCAGCAATGAGCAGTTCTTC.

The V gene is TRBV6-5, the J gene TRBJ2-6; D might be TRBD1 (6 bases). CDR3 length equals 15 residues. With 6 bases removed from V and 2 bases from J, the gap between germline ends came to 11 bases. The V gene's germline CDR1 is MNHEY and CDR2 SVGAGI. This CDR3 is CASSHGQTGANVLTF. As DNA, the CDR3 is TGTGCCAGCAGCCATGGACAGACTGGGGCCAACGTCCTGACTTTC.

The table lists this clone with a few counts. The V call is TRBV7-2, the J call TRBJ1-2; D is ambiguous. Between the trimmed V and J ends, which lost 0 bases and 4 bases, there was a span of 6 bases. The CDR3 is 13 residues long. Germline V gene sequence: CDR1 SGHTA, CDR2 FQGNSA. This chain's CDR3 is CASSLAPTYGYTF. The CDR3 DNA sequence: TGTGCCAGCAGCTTAGCCCCCACCTATGGCTACACCTTC.

This chain connects TRBV5-6 to TRBJ2-7; D is unresolved. Germline loops: CDR1 SGHDT, CDR2 YYEEEE. V lost 2 bases to trimming and J lost 4 bases, with 4 bases between them. The CDR3 totals 11 residues. The CDR3 sequence: CASSFRYEQYF. The CDR3 nucleotides are TGTGCCAGCAGCTTTAGGTACGAGCAGTACTTC.

The chain recombines TRBV9 with TRBJ2-1; D is unclear. Germline CDR1 is SGDLS and CDR2 is YYNGEE. V was trimmed by 0 bases and J by 14 bases, leaving 21 bases between them. The CDR3 totals 15 residues. The CDR3 region is CASSVALDSTSLKFF. The CDR3 DNA follows: TGTGCCAGCAGCGTAGCTCTCGACTCCACATCATTGAAGTTCTTC.

The rearrangement uses TRBV11-3 and TRBJ2-5; D is ambiguous. V was clipped by 6 bases and J by 5 bases, with 7 bases between them. Germline lookup yields CDR1 SGHNT and CDR2 YENEEA. This CDR3 spans 11 amino acids. DNA for the CDR3: TGTGCCAGCAGTAAGTTGGAGACCCAGTACTTC. It translates to CASSKLETQYF.